The text below deals with one T cell receptor (beta chain). Antigen: not known. Only in-frame clones appear in the TCRdb table, and some are missing; sequencing was by immunoSEQ multiplex PCR. The sample consists of fewer than 80,000 clones, approximately 88% of them appearing once. This sample was included in a study of OX40 agonist ivuxolimab in advanced cancers. Study-level information: Patients assigned to dose escalation were diagnosed with hepatocellular carcinoma, melanoma, renal cell or head and neck cancer. The group had a mean age of 60 years, ranged from about 23 to 85, and was approximately 81% male.

Notes on the study in general: Clonal expansion was among the lowest in partial responders at 0.1-3.0 mg/kg, especially CD8+. Some nonresponders also had low normalized T-cell clonal expansion.

This CDR3 is built from 12 residues. Germline values: CDR1 SGHAT, CDR2 FQNNGV. V gave up 7 bases and J gave up 4 bases, with 10 bases separating them. The sample was CD4+ or CD8+ T cells sorted from blood, taken in a trial of the OX40 agonist ivuxolimab. The clonotype comes from an adult with an advanced solid tumor such as melanoma, head and neck, liver or kidney cancer. The chain recombines TRBV11-2 with TRBJ1-2; D not certain. DNA of the CDR3: TGTGCCAGCACCGATATGGGCTATGGCTACACCTTC. It encodes CASTDMGYGYTF.